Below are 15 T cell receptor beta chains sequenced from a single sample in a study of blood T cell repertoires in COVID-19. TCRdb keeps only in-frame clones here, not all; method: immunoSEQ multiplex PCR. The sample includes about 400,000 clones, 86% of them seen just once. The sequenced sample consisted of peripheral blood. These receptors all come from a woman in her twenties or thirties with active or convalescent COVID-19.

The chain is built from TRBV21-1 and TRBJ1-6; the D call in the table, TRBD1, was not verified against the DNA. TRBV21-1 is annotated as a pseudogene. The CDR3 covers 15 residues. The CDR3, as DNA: TGTGCCAGCACCCACCGGGACAGATATAATTCACCCCTCCACTTT. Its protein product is CASTHRDRYNSPLHF.

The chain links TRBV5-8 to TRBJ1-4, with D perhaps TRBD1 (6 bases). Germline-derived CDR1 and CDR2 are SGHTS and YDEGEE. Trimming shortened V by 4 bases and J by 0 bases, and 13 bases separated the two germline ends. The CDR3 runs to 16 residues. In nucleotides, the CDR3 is TGTGCCAGCAGCAGCCGGACAGTTGCAACTAATGAAAAACTGTTTTTT. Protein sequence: CASSSRTVATNEKLFF.

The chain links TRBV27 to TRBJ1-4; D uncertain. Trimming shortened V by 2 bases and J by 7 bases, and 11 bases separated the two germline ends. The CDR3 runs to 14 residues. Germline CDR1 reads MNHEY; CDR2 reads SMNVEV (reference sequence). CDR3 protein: CASSLRQSGEKLFF. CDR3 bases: TGTGCCAGCAGTTTACGGCAGAGCGGTGAAAAACTGTTTTTT.

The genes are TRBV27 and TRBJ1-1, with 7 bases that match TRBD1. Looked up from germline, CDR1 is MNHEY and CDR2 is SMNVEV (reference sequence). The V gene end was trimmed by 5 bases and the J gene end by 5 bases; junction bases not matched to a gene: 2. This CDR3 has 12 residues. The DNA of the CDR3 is TGTGCCAGCAGTATCAGGGGGACTGAAGCTTTCTTT. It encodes CASSIRGTEAFF.

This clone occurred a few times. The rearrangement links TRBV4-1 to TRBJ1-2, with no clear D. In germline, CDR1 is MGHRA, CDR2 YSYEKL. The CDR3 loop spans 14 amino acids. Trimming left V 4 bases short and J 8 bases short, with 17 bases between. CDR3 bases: TGCGCCAGCAGCCCTACAGCGGGAATTTCGGGCTACACCTTC. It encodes CASSPTAGISGYTF.

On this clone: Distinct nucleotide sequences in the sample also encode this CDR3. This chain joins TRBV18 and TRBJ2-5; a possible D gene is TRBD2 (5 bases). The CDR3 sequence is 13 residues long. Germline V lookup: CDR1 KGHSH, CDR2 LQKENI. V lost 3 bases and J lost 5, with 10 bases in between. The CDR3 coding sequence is TGTGCCAGCTCACCTCGGGGATCTGAGACCCAGTACTTC. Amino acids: CASSPRGSETQYF.

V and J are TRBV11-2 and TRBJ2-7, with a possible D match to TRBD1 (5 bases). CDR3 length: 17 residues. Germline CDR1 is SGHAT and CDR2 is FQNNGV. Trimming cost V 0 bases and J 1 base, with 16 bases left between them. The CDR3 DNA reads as TGTGCCAGCAGCTTAGATCGCACAGGCCTGAAATCCTACGAGCAGTACTTC. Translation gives CASSLDRTGLKSYEQYF.

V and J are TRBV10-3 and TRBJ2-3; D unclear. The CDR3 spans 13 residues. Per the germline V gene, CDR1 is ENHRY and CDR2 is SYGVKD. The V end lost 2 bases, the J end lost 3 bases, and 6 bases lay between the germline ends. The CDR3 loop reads CAISEVETDTQYF. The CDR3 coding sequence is TGTGCCATCAGTGAGGTCGAGACAGATACGCAGTATTTT.

CDR3 in DNA: TGCGCCAGCAGCCAAGATTGGAGACAGGGATACACCGGGGAGCTGTTTTTT. Protein sequence: CASSQDWRQGYTGELFF. The rearrangement joins TRBV4-1 to TRBJ2-2; TRBD1 aligns across 7 bases. This CDR3 is built from 17 residues. CDR1 is MGHRA and CDR2 is YSYEKL in the germline V gene. Trimming at V came to 0 bases and at J to 3 bases, leaving 7 bases not matched to a gene.

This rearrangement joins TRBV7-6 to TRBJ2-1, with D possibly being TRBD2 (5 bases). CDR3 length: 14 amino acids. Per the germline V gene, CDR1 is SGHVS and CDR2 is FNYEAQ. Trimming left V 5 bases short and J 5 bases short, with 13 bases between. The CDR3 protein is CASSLFGKDNEQFF. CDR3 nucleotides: TGTGCCAGCAGCCTTTTCGGGAAGGACAATGAGCAGTTCTTC.

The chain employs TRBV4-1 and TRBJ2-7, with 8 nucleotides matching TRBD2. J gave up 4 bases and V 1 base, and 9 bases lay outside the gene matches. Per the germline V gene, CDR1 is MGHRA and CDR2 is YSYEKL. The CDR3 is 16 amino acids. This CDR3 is CASSQVLISGKYEQYF. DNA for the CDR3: TGCGCCAGCAGCCAAGTTTTGATTAGCGGGAAATACGAGCAGTACTTC.

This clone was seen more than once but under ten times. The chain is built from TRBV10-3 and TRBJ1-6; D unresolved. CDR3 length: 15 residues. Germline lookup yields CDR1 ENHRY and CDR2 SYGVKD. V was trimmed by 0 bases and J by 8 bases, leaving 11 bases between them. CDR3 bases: TGTGCCATCAGTGAGTCGCCTGACAACTATTCACCCCTCCACTTT. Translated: CAISESPDNYSPLHF.

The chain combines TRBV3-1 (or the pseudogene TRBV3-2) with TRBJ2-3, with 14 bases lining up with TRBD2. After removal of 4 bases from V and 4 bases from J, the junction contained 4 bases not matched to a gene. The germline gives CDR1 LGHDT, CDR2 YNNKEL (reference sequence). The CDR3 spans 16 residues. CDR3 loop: CASSLGLAGVADTQYF. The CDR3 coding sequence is TGTGCCAGCAGCCTGGGACTAGCGGGGGTGGCAGATACGCAGTATTTT.

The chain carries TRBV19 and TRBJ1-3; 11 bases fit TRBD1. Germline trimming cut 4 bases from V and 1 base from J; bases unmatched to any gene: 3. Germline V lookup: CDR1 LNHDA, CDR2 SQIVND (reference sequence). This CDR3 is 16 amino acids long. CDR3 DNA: TGTGCCAGTAGTAACCGGGACAGGGGGTCTGGAAACACCATATATTTT. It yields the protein CASSNRDRGSGNTIYF.

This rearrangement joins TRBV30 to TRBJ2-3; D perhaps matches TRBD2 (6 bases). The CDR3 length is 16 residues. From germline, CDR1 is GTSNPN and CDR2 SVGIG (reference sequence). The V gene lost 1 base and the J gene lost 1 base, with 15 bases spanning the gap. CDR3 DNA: TGTGCCTGGAGTGGACGGAGGGGAGGTCGCACAGATACGCAGTATTTT. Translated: CAWSGRRGGRTDTQYF.